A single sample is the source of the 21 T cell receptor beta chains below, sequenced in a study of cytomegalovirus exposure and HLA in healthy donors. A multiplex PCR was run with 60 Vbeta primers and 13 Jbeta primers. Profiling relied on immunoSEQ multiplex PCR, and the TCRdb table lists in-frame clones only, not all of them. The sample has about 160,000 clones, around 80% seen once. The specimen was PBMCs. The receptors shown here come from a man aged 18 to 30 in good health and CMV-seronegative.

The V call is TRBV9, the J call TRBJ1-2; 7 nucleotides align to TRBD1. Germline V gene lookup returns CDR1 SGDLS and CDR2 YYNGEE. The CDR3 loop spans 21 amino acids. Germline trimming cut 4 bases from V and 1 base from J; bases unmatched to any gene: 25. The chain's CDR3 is CASSPGGGPRQGVRLNYGYTF. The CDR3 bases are TGTGCCAGCAGCCCGGGGGGGGGCCCGCGACAGGGTGTAAGACTTAACTATGGCTACACCTTC.

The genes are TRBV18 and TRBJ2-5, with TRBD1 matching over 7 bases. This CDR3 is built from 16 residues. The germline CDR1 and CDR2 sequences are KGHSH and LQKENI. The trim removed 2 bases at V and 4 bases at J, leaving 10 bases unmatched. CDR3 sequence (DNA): TGTGCCAGCTCACCAGGGACAGTTCCCGGGATAGAGACCCAGTACTTC. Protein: CASSPGTVPGIETQYF.

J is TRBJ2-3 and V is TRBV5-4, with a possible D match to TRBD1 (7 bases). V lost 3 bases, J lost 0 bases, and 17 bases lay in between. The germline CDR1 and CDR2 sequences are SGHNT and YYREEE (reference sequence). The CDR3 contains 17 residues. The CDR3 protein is CASSSKQGGLSTDTQYF. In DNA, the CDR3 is TGTGCCAGCAGCTCCAAGCAGGGGGGACTTAGCACAGATACGCAGTATTTT.

CDR3 in DNA: TGTGCCAGCAGCGGCAGGAGGGGGGGCACCGGGGAGCTGTTTTTT. Translated, it gives CASSGRRGGTGELFF. The chain couples TRBV11-2 to TRBJ2-2; possibly TRBD2 for D (7 bases). Germline assignment: CDR1 SGHAT and CDR2 FQNNGV. Trimming shortened V by 5 bases and J by 4 bases, and 14 bases separated the two germline ends. The CDR3 covers 15 residues.

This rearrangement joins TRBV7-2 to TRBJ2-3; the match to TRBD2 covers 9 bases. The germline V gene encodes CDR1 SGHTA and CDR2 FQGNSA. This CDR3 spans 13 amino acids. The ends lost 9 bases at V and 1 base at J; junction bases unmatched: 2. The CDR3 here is CASQRGGTDTQYF. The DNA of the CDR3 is TGTGCCAGTCAGCGGGGGGGCACAGATACGCAGTATTTT.

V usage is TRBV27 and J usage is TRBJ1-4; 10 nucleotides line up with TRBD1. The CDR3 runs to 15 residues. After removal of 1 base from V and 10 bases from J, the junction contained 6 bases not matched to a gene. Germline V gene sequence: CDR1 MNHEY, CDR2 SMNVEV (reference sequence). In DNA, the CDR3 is TGTGCCAGCAGTTTATTCCGACAGGGGGCCGGAAAACTGTTTTTT. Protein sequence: CASSLFRQGAGKLFF.

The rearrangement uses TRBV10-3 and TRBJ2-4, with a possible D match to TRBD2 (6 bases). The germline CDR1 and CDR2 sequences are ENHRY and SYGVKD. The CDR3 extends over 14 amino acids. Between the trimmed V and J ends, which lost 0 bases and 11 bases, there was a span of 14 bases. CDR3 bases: TGTGCCATCAGTGAGTCGACGCAGGGAGGATTTCAGTACTTC. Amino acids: CAISESTQGGFQYF.

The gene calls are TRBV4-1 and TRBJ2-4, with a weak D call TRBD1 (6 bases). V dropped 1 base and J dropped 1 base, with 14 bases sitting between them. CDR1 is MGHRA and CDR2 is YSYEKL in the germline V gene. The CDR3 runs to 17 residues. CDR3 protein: CASSQGRAGAAKNIQYF. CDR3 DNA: TGCGCCAGCAGCCAAGGGCGAGCAGGGGCGGCCAAAAACATTCAGTACTTC.

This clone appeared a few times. For the CDR3, the DNA is TGTGCCAGAAGCTGGCGGGACAGGGGGCATAACTACCTTGATTACAATGAGCAGTTCTTC. Its translation: CARSWRDRGHNYLDYNEQFF. The J gene is TRBJ2-1, the V gene TRBV5-3, with 12 bases aligning to TRBD1. TRBV5-3 is treated as an ORF (open reading frame) with a function not yet certain. The CDR3 runs 20 residues. The V segment lost 3 bases and the J segment 4 bases; nucleotides outside the gene matches: 17.

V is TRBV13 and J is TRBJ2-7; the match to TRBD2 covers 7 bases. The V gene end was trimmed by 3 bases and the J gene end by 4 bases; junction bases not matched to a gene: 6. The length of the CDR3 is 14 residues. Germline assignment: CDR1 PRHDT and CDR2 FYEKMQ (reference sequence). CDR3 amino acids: CASSLGGVGYEQYF. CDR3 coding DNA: TGTGCCAGCAGCTTGGGGGGGGTGGGATACGAGCAGTACTTC.

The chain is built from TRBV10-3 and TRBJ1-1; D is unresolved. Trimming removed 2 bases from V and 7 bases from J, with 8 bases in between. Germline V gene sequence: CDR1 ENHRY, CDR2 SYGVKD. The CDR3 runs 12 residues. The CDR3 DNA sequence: TGTGCCATCAGTGAGACGAGAGGTGAAGCTTTCTTT. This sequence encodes CAISETRGEAFF.

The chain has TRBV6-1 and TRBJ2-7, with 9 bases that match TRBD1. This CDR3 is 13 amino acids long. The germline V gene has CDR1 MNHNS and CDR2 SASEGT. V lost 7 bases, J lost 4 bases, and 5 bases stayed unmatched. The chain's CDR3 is CASTVTGGYEQYF. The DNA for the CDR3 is TGTGCCAGCACCGTGACAGGGGGATACGAGCAGTACTTC.

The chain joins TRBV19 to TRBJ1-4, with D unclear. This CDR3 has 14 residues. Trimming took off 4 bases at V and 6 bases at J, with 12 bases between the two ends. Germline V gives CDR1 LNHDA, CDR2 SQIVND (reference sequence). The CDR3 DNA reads TGTGCCAGTAGTACCCGCCAGGTCGATGAAAAACTGTTTTTT. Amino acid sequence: CASSTRQVDEKLFF. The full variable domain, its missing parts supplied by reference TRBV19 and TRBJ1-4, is DGGITQSPKYLFRKEGQNVTLSCEQNLNHDAMYWYRQDPGQGLRLIYYSQIVNDFQKGDIAEGYSVSREKKESFPLTVTSAQKNPTAFYLCASSTRQVDEKLFFGSGTQLSVL.

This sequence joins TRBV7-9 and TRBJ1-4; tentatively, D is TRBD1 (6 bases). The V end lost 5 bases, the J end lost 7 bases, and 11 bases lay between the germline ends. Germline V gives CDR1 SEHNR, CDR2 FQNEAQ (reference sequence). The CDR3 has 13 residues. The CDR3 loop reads CASSVPRGEKLFF. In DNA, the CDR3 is TGTGCCAGCAGCGTTCCCAGGGGTGAAAAACTGTTTTTT.

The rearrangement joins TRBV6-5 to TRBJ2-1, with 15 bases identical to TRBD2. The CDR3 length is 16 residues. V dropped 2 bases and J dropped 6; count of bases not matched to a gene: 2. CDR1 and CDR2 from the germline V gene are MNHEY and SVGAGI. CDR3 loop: CASSYGTSGGPNEQFF. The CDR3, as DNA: TGTGCCAGCAGTTACGGGACTAGCGGGGGGCCCAATGAGCAGTTCTTC.

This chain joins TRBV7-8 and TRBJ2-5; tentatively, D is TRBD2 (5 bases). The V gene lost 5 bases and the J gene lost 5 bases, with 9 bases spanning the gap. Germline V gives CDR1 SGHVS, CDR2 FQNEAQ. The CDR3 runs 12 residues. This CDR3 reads CASSRSGETQYF. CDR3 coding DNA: TGTGCCAGCAGCCGATCGGGGGAGACCCAGTACTTC.

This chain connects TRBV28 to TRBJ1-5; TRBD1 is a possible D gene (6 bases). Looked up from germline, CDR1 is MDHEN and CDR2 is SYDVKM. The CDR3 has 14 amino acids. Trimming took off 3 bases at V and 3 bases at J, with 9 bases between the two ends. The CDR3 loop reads CASSLAGDNQPQHF. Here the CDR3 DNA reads TGTGCCAGCAGTTTGGCAGGGGACAATCAGCCCCAGCATTTT. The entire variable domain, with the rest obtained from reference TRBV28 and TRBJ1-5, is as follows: DVKVTQSSRYLVKRTGEKVFLECVQDMDHENMFWYRQDPGLGLRLIYFSYDVKMKEKGDIPEGYSVSREKKERFSLILESASTNQTSMYLCASSLAGDNQPQHFGDGTRLSIL.

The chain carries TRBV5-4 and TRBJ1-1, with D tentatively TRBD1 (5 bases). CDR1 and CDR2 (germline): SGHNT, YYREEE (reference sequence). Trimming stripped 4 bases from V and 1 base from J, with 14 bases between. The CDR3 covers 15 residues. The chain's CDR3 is CASSPIRQQNTEAFF. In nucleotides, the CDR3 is TGTGCCAGCAGCCCGATCAGACAGCAGAACACTGAAGCTTTCTTT. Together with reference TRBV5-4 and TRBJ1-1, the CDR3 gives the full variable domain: ETGVTQSPTHLIKTRGQQVTLRCSSQSGHNTVSWYQQALGQGPQFIFQYYREEENGRGNFPPRFSGLQFPNYSSELNVNALELDDSALYLCASSPIRQQNTEAFFGQGTRLTVV.

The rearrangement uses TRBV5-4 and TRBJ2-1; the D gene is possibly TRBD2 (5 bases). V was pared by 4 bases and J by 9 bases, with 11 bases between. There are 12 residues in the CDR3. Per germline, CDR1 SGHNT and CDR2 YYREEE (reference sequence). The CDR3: CASSRGPVEQFF. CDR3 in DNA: TGTGCCAGCAGCCGGGGTCCTGTTGAGCAGTTCTTC.

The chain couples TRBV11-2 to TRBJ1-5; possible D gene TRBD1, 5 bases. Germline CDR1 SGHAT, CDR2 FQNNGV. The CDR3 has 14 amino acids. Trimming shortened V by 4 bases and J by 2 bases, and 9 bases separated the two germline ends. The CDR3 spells CASSSDTGNQPQHF. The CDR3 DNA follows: TGTGCCAGCAGCTCGGACACGGGCAATCAGCCCCAGCATTTT. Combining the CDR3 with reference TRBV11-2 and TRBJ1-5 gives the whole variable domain EAGVAQSPRYKIIEKRQSVAFWCNPISGHATLYWYQQILGQGPKLLIQFQNNGVVDDSQLPKDRFSAERLKGVDSTLKIQPAKLEDSAVYLCASSSDTGNQPQHFGDGTRLSIL.

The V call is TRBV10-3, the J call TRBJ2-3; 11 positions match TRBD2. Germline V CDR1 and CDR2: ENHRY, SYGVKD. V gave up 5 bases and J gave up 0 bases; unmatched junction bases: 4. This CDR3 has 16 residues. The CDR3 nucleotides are TGTGCCATCAGTAAGACTAGCGGGGAGAGCACAGATACGCAGTATTTT. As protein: CAISKTSGESTDTQYF.